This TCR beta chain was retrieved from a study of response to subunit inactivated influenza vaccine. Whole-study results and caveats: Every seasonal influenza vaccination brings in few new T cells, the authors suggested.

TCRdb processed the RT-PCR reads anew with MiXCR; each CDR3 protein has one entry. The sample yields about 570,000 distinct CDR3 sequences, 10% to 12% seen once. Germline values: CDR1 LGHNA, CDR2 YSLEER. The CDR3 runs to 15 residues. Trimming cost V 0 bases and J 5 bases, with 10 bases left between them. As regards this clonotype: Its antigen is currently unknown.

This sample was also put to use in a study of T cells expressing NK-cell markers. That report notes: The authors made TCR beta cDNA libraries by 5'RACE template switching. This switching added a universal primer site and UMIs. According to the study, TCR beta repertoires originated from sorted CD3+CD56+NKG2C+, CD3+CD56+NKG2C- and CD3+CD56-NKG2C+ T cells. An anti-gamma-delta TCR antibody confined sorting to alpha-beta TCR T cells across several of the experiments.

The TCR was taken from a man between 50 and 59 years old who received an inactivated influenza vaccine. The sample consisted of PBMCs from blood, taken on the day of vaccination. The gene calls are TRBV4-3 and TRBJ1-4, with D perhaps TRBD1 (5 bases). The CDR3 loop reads CASSQDLRGNEKLFF. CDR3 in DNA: TGCGCCAGCAGCCAAGATTTGCGGGGGAATGAAAAACTGTTTTTT.